The clone carrying this TCR beta chain occurred a few times. What it binds is not known. This entry belongs to a study of T cell repertoires in cytomegalovirus infection. Notes on the study in general: Across the ex vivo response, the dominant clonotypes were HLA-C-restricted CMV-specific TCR beta clonotypes.

This CDR3 is 13 amino acids long. The ends were cut back, 0 bases at V and 6 bases at J, with 8 bases in the middle. TCRdb fed the reads into MiXCR, producing one record per CDR3 protein. The table shows approximately 990,000 distinct CDR3 sequences, with roughly 31% occurring only once. This specimen was cultured CD8+ T cells from PBMCs, taken from culture after CMV antigen stimulation. The genes are TRBV12-3 or TRBV12-4 and TRBJ1-2; D is unclear. This receptor was taken from a human donor in good health (CMV status not recorded). Some clones in this sample may be carry-over from other donors' samples. For the CDR3, the DNA is TGTGCCAGCAGTTTAGCCAACGGGGATGGCTACACCTTC. Encoded protein: CASSLANGDGYTF.